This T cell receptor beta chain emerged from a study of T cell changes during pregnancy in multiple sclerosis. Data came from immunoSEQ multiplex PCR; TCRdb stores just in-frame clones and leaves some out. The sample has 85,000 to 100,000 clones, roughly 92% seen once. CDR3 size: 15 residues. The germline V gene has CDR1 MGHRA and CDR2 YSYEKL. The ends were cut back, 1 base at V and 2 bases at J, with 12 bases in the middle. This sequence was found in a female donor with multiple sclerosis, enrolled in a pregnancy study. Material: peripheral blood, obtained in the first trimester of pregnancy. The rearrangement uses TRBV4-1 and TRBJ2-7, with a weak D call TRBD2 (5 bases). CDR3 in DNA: TGCGCCAGCAGCCAAGTAGAGGGCTCGCCCTACGAGCAGTACTTC. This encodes CASSQVEGSPYEQYF.